The rows below give T cell receptor beta chains drawn from one sample of a study of blood T cell repertoires in COVID-19. Only in-frame clones appear in the TCRdb table, and some are missing; sequencing was by immunoSEQ multiplex PCR. This table has under 90,000 clones, 88% appearing once. The sequenced sample consisted of peripheral blood. The origin of the receptors is a man aged 65 to 85 with active or convalescent COVID-19. CDR3s include the opening cysteine and the closing phenylalanine or tryptophan. A D gene is named only where the DNA matches it firmly. A clone size is listed for some rows: how often the clone was seen (once, few, many), or a class if it is expanded.

D gene	clone size	V gene	J gene	CDR3 DNA	CDR3 protein
TRBD2	-	TRBV5-1	TRBJ2-1	TGCGCCAGCAGCTTGTCGGGGGGGTACAATGAGCAGTTCTTC	CASSLSGGYNEQFF
-	-	TRBV19	TRBJ1-2	TGTGCCAGTAGTGGGAGCTTCTATGGCTACACCTTC	CASSGSFYGYTF
-	once	TRBV10-1	TRBJ2-3	TGCGCCAGCAGTGTGCGACCCGTCGGGGATACGCAGTATTTT	CASSVRPVGDTQYF
TRBD2	-	TRBV11-3	TRBJ2-3	TGTGCCAGCAGCTACGGCGGGGGTTTCGGGGCAGATACGCAGTATTTT	CASSYGGGFGADTQYF
-	-	TRBV6-5	TRBJ1-2	TGTGCCAGCAGTTTACCAGGGCCCAACTATGGCTACACCTTC	CASSLPGPNYGYTF
-	-	TRBV9	TRBJ2-1	TGTGCCAGCAGCGTAGAATCGGGTTCCTACAATGAGCAGTTCTTC	CASSVESGSYNEQFF
TRBD2	few	TRBV23-1	TRBJ2-7	TGCGCCAGCAGTCCTGACGGGAGGCCAGAGCAGTACTTC	CASSPDGRPEQYF
-	-	TRBV19	TRBJ1-5	TGTGCCAGTAGCCGACAGGAGAATCAGCCCCAGCATTTT	CASSRQENQPQHF
-	-	TRBV10-1	TRBJ2-3	TGCGCCAGCAGTGAGATACGGCGGGGCGCCACAGATACGCAGTATTTT	CASSEIRRGATDTQYF
-	few	TRBV2	TRBJ2-7	TGTGCCAGCAACGTCCCCAGCGCGCCAACCTACGAGCAGTACTTC	CASNVPSAPTYEQYF
-	-	TRBV13	TRBJ1-2	TGTGCCAGCTCCCTCAGGGCAGGGGCGGATGGCTACACCTTC	CASSLRAGADGYTF
TRBD1	-	TRBV5-1	TRBJ2-7	TGCGCCAGCACAGGGACAGGGCCCAGTTACGAGCAGTACTTC	CASTGTGPSYEQYF
TRBD1	-	TRBV6-6	TRBJ2-2	TGTGCCAGCACCCTGGTACAGGGGGCAGGGACCGGGGAGCTGTTTTTT	CASTLVQGAGTGELFF
-	-	TRBV4-1	TRBJ1-2	TGCGCCAGCAGCCAAGGGGGGCAGGTATATGGCTACACCTTC	CASSQGGQVYGYTF
-	-	TRBV19	TRBJ1-2	TGTGCCAGTAGGGCGGTCCAGGGATATGAAGGCTACACCTTC	CASRAVQGYEGYTF
-	few	TRBV30	TRBJ1-5	TGTGCCTGTGGTCAGAAGAATCAGCCCCAGCATTTT	CACGQKNQPQHF
TRBD2	-	TRBV3-1/TRBV3-2	TRBJ2-1	TGTGCCAGCAGCCAAGGCACTAGCGGGGGAATTCGTGCGAATGAGCAGTTCTTC	CASSQGTSGGIRANEQFF
-	-	TRBV5-1	TRBJ2-3	TGCGCCAGCAGCTCCGACTTGACAGGCACAGATACGCAGTATTTT	CASSSDLTGTDTQYF
TRBD1	few	TRBV5-4	TRBJ2-5	TGTGCCAGCAGCTTGGGGGGACAGGAGTACTTC	CASSLGGQEYF
TRBD1	once	TRBV19	TRBJ1-6	TGTGCCAGTAATCCGGGACAGACTAATTCACCCCTCCACTTT	CASNPGQTNSPLHF
TRBD2	-	TRBV19	TRBJ2-1	TGTGCCAGTAGTGGTCTAGCGGGAAACAATGAGCAGTTCTTC	CASSGLAGNNEQFF
-	-	TRBV2	TRBJ2-6	TGTGCCAGCAGTGGCGGGGCTATTGCTGGGGCCAACGTCCTGACTTTC	CASSGGAIAGANVLTF
TRBD2	-	TRBV27	TRBJ2-2	TGTGCCAGCAGTCCCTCACTAGCGGGGGGGTTCGGAACCGGGGAGCTGTTTTTT	CASSPSLAGGFGTGELFF
TRBD2	-	TRBV2	TRBJ2-3	TGTGCCAGCAGTGTGCGGGGGGTGGCAGATACGCAGTATTTT	CASSVRGVADTQYF
-	-	TRBV18	TRBJ1-4	TGTGCCAGCTCACCCCGTCCCATCGACACGGTGACAAAACTGTTTTTT	CASSPRPIDTVTKLFF
TRBD2	-	TRBV30	TRBJ2-1	TGTGCCTGGAGTCCACTAGCGGGGGGTTCCAGCTCCTACAATGAGCAGTTCTTC	CAWSPLAGGSSSYNEQFF
-	-	TRBV12-3/TRBV12-4	TRBJ1-3	TGTGCCAGCATGTCGAGCTCTGGAAACACCATATATTTT	CASMSSSGNTIYF
TRBD1	-	TRBV5-6	TRBJ1-1	TGTGCCAGCAGCTTGGAGAGGGGGACAGGGAGAAGATACACTGAAGCTTTCTTT	CASSLERGTGRRYTEAFF
-	-	TRBV30	TRBJ1-5	TGTGCCTGGAGTGTACAAAGACTAGGAGGGTGGAATCAGCCCCAGCATTTT	CAWSVQRLGGWNQPQHF
TRBD1	-	TRBV6-5	TRBJ1-5	TGTGCCAGCAGCGGACAGGGGTGGCAGCCCCAGCATTTT	CASSGQGWQPQHF
-	-	TRBV24-1	TRBJ1-3	TGTGCCACCAGTGATTCGGAGGGGAACTCTGGAAACACCATATATTTT	CATSDSEGNSGNTIYF
-	-	TRBV19	TRBJ1-4	TGTGCCAGTAGTGAGTTAGACAGTCTTGAAAAACTGTTTTTT	CASSELDSLEKLFF
-	-	TRBV6-6	TRBJ1-1	TGTGCCAGCAGTCCAGGTGAATTAGGGACTTATATGAACACTGAAGCTTTCTTT	CASSPGELGTYMNTEAFF